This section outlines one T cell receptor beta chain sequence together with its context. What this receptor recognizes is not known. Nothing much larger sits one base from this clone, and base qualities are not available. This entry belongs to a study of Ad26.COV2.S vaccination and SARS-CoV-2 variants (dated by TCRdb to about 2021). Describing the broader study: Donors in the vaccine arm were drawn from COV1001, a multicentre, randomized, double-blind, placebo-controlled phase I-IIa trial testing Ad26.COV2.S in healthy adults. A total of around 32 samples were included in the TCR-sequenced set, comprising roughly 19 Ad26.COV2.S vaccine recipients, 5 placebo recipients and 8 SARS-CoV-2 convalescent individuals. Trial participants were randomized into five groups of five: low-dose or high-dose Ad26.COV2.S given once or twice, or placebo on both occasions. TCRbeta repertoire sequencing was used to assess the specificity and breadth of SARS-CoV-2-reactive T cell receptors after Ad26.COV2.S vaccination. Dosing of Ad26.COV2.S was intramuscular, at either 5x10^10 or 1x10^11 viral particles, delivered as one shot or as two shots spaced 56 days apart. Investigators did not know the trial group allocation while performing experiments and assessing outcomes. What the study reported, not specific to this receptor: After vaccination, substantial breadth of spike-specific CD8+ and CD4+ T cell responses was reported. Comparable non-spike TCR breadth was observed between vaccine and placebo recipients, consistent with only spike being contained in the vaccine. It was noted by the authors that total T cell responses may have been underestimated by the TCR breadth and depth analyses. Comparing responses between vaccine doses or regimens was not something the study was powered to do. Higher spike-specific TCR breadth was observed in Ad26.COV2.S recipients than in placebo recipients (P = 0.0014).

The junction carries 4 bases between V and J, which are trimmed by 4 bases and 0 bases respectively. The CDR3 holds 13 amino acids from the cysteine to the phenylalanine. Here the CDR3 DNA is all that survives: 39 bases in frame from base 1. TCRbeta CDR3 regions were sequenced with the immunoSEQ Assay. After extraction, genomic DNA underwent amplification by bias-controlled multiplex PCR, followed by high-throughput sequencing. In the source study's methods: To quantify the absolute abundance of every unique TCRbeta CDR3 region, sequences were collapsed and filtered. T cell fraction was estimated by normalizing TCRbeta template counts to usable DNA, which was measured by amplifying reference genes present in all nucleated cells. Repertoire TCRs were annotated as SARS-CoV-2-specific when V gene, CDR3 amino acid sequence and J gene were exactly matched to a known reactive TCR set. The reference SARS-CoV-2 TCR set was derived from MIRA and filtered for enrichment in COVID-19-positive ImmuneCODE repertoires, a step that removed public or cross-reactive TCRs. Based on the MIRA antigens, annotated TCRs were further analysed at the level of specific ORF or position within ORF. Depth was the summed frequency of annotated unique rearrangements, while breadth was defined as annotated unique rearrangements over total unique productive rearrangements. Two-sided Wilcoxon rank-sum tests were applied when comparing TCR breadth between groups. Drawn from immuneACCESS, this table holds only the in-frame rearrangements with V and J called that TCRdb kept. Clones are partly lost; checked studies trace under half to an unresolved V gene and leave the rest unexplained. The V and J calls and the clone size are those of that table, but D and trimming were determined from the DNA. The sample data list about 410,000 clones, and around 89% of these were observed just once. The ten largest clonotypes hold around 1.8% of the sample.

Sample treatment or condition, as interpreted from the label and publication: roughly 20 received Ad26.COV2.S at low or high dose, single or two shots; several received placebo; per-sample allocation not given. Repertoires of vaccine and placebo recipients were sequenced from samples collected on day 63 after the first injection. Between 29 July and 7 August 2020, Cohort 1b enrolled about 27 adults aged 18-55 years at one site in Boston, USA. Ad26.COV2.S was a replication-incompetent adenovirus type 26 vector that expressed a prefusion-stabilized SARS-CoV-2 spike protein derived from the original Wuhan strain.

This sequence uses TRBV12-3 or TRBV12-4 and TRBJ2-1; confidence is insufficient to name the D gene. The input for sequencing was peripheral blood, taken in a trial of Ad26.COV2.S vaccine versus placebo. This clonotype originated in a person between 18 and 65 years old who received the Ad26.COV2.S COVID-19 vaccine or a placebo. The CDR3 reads CASSSSSYNEQFF. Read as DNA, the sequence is TGTGCCAGCAGTTCCAGCTCCTACAATGAGCAGTTCTTC.